The source of this T cell receptor beta chain is a study of neurological immune-mediated disorders. Findings and caveats of the study: The greatest TCR clonal expansion appeared in HTLV-1-associated myelopathy and the smallest, falling below healthy controls, in multiple sclerosis. Private repertoires in all groups were suggested, as expanded clones shared no CDR3 amino acid sequences across subjects.

The CDR3 contains 14 residues. Trimming took off 3 bases at V and 3 bases at J, with 10 bases between the two ends. The V gene's germline CDR1 is SNHLY and CDR2 FYNNEI. A total of 2 million PBMCs stored at -80 degrees C provided the unsorted libraries. This clonotype was observed a handful of times. Its specificity is not known. The authors made cDNA by 5'RACE with 10-nucleotide random UMIs. TCRdb recomputed calls from the 5' RACE reads with MiXCR, one row per CDR3 protein. The sample lists about 84,000 distinct CDR3 sequences; under 13% were seen once. The chain combines TRBV2 with TRBJ2-3; a possible D gene is TRBD1 (5 bases). The sequenced material came from PBMCs. This TCR was sampled from a man in his forties in good health. CDR3 sequence reads: CASSESQGTDTQYF. For the CDR3, the DNA is TGTGCCAGCAGTGAGAGTCAGGGTACAGATACGCAGTATTTT. Combining the CDR3 with reference TRBV2 and TRBJ2-3 gives the whole variable domain EPEVTQTPSHQVTQMGQEVILRCVPISNHLYFYWYRQILGQKVEFLVSFYNNEISEKSEIFDDQFSVERPDGSNFTLKIRSTKLEDSAMYFCASSESQGTDTQYFGPGTRLTVL.